This entry lists 9 T cell receptor beta chains sequenced from one sample in a study of vaccination effects on CD4 cells after COVID-19. No antigen is known for these receptors. Assay used: immunoSEQ multiplex PCR; TCRdb lists only in-frame clones, some missing. Of around 69,000 clones detected, around two thirds appear once; the ten largest clones hold 1.5% to 1.7%. Under the ViraFEST assay, PBMC were stimulated with viral peptide pools so that antigen-specific CD4+ T cells expanded. Sequencing was performed afterwards. Subsequent to a culture period of about nine days, CD4+ T cells were isolated. All study participants received two doses of BNT162b2 or mRNA-1273 vaccine. The material was CD4+ T cells from PBMCs cultured with HCoV-229E spike peptides, obtained after COVID-19 vaccination. All receptors come from a human donor who received a COVID-19 vaccine.

V and J are TRBV4-1 and TRBJ1-4; D ambiguous. The V end was cut by 0 bases, the J end by 5 bases, with 13 bases between. Germline V CDR1 and CDR2: MGHRA, YSYEKL. This CDR3 comprises 16 residues. CDR3 nucleotides: TGCGCCAGCAGCCAAGATAATTGGTCGAGAAATGAAAAACTGTTTTTT. As protein: CASSQDNWSRNEKLFF.

The V gene is TRBV15, the J gene TRBJ2-7, with 8 bases matching TRBD1. The CDR3 is made up of 17 amino acids. CDR1 is LNHNV and CDR2 is YYDKDF in the germline V gene (reference sequence). V was pared by 2 bases and J by 5 bases, with 14 bases of the junction left unmatched. The CDR3 DNA reads TGTGCCACCAGCAGACCTAAGAAGACAGGGGCCTTTAACGAGCAGTACGTC. Translated: CATSRPKKTGAFNEQYV.

The CDR3 is CASSYSRTNEKLFF. CDR3 nucleotides: TGTGCCAGCAGTTACTCGAGGACTAATGAAAAACTGTTTTTT. The chain carries TRBV6-5 and TRBJ1-4; D unclear. Germline loops: CDR1 MNHEY, CDR2 SVGAGI. The CDR3 has 14 residues. Trimming shortened V by 0 bases and J by 2 bases, and 4 bases separated the two germline ends.

The V gene is TRBV11-2, the J gene TRBJ2-3; TRBD1 matches at 7 bases. The CDR3 runs 14 residues. Germline V gives CDR1 SGHAT, CDR2 FQNNGV. V dropped 5 bases and J dropped 3; count of bases not matched to a gene: 5. The CDR3 DNA reads TGTGCCAGCAGCCCCAGGGGGTTAACAGATACGCAGTATTTT. It encodes CASSPRGLTDTQYF.

V and J are TRBV6-5 and TRBJ1-1, with no clear D. CDR1 MNHEY and CDR2 SVGAGI come from the germline V gene. This CDR3 contains 14 residues. V was cut by 6 bases and J by 2 bases, with 13 bases left in between. This CDR3 is CASSGVVFNTEAFF. Here the CDR3 DNA reads TGTGCCAGCAGCGGGGTCGTGTTCAACACTGAAGCTTTCTTT.

DNA of the CDR3: TGTGCCACCAGTGATCCTCAACGCAGGGGGATAGATACGCAGTATTTT. Protein: CATSDPQRRGIDTQYF. The chain recombines TRBV24-1 with TRBJ2-3; 7 nucleotides line up with TRBD1. This CDR3 is built from 16 residues. In germline, CDR1 is KGHDR, CDR2 SFDVKD. V was clipped by 3 bases and J by 5 bases; unmatched bases: 10.

J is TRBJ1-5 and V is TRBV25-1; 7 positions agree with TRBD1. Germline V gives CDR1 MGHDK, CDR2 SYGVNS. This CDR3 is 13 amino acids long. V shed 6 bases, J shed 2 bases, and the junction held 1 base outside the gene matches. For the CDR3, the DNA is TGTGCCAGCAGAGGGACAGGCAATCAGCCCCAGCATTTT. As protein: CASRGTGNQPQHF.

The V call is TRBV5-4, the J call TRBJ2-3, with D possibly being TRBD2 (5 bases). The germline V gene has CDR1 SGHNT and CDR2 YYREEE (reference sequence). Trimming shortened V by 3 bases and J by 5 bases, and 16 bases separated the two germline ends. The CDR3 is made up of 15 amino acids. DNA of the CDR3: TGTGCCAGCAGCTCACGGAGAGGGTTTGTAGATACGCAGTATTTT. Protein product: CASSSRRGFVDTQYF.

By share, this clone ranks as medium-sized (0.01 to 0.1%). The chain employs TRBV11-2 and TRBJ2-7; D tentatively fits TRBD1 or TRBD2 (5 bases each). Germline V CDR1 and CDR2: SGHAT, FQNNGV. The CDR3 covers 14 residues. Trimming removed 8 bases at V and 0 bases at J, with 14 bases between. As DNA, the CDR3 is TGTGCCAGCGGGAAGGGACCAAACTCCTACGAGCAGTACGTC. Its translation is CASGKGPNSYEQYV.